This T cell receptor (beta chain) was recorded in a study of T-cell memory formation after mild COVID-19. TCRdb processed the 5' RACE reads anew with MiXCR; each CDR3 protein has one entry. The profile shows some 320,000 distinct CDR3 sequences, around a sixth of them singletons. The ends were cut back, 5 bases at V and 7 bases at J, with 17 bases in the middle. This CDR3 contains 13 residues. Germline V gives CDR1 GTSNPN, CDR2 SVGIG (reference sequence). The sample consisted of PBMCs or a T cell subset sorted from them (not recorded which). The receptor's source is a man aged 18 to 30 who had mild COVID-19 (a few samples of this study predate the infection). Cell type and time point are not known. The chain joins TRBV30 to TRBJ1-2, with D perhaps TRBD1 (5 bases). The CDR3: CAWADSNKRGYTF. The CDR3, as DNA: TGTGCCTGGGCCGACAGCAATAAGCGTGGCTACACCTTC.